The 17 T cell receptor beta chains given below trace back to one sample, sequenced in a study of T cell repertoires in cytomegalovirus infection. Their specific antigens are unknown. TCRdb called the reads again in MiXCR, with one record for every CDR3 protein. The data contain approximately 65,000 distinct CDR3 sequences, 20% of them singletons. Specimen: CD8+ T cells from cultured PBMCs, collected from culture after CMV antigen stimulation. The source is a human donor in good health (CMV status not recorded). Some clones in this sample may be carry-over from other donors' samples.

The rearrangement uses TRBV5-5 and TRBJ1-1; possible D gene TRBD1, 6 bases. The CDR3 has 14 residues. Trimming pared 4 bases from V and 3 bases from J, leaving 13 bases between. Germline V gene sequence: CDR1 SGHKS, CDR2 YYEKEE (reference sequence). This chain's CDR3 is CASSLQGGDTEAFF. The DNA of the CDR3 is TGTGCCAGCAGCCTACAGGGAGGGGACACTGAAGCTTTCTTT.

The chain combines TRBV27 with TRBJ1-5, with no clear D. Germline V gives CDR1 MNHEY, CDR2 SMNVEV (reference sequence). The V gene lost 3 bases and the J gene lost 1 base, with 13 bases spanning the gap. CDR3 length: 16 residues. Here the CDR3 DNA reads TGTGCCAGCAGTTTTTCGTACGGGGAGAGCAATCAGCCCCAGCATTTT. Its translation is CASSFSYGESNQPQHF.

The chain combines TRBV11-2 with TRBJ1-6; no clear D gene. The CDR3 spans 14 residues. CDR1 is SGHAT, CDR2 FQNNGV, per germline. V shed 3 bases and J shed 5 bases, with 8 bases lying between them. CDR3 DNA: TGTGCCAGCAGCTTCATCGCCGATAATTCACCCCTCCACTTT. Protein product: CASSFIADNSPLHF.

This chain's CDR3 is CASSQDQGSGGGEQYF. DNA for the CDR3: TGTGCCAGCAGCCAAGATCAGGGTAGCGGGGGAGGTGAGCAGTACTTC. The rearrangement uses TRBV4-2 and TRBJ2-7, with 9 bases matching TRBD2. CDR3 length: 16 amino acids. The germline gives CDR1 LGHNA, CDR2 YNFKEQ. The ends lost 0 bases at V and 7 bases at J; junction bases unmatched: 10.

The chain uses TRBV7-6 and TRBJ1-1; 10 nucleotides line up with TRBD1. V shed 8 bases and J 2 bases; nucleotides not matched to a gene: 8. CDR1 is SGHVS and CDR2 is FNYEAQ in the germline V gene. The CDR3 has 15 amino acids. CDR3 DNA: TGTGCCAGCTCCTTCTCGACAGGGGGCAACACTGAAGCTTTCTTT. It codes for CASSFSTGGNTEAFF.

The CDR3 bases are TGTGCCAGCAGCCCACGCAGGGGCGCGGATCAAGAGACCCAGTACTTC. Protein: CASSPRRGADQETQYF. The chain couples TRBV7-9 to TRBJ2-5; possible D gene TRBD1, 6 bases. CDR3 length: 16 amino acids. CDR1 is SEHNR and CDR2 is FQNEAQ in the germline V gene (reference sequence). V was clipped by 5 bases and J by 2 bases, with 18 bases between them.

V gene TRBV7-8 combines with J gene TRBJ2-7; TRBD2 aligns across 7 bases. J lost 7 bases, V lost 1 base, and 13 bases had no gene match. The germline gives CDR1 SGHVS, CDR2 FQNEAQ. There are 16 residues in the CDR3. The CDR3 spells CASSLGAAGVWEEQYF. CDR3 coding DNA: TGTGCCAGCAGCTTAGGAGCGGCGGGGGTCTGGGAAGAGCAGTACTTC.

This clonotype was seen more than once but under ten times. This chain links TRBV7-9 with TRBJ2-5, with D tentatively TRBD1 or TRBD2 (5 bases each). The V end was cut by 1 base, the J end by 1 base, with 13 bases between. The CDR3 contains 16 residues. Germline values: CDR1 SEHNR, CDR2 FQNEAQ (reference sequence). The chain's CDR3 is CASSLGTTGLQETQYF. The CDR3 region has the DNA TGTGCCAGCAGCTTAGGGACGACGGGGCTCCAAGAGACCCAGTACTTC. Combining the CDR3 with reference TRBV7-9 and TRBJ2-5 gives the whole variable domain DTGVSQNPRHKITKRGQNVTFRCDPISEHNRLYWYRQTLGQGPEFLTYFQNEAQLEKSRLLSDRFSAERPKGSFSTLEIQRTEQGDSAMYLCASSLGTTGLQETQYFGPGTRLLVL.

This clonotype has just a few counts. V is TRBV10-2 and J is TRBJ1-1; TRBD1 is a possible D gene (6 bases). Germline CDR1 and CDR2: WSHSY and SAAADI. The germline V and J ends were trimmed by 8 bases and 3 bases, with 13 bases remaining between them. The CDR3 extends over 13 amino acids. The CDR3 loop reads CASGNRVDTEAFF. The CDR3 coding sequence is TGCGCCAGCGGAAACAGGGTAGACACTGAAGCTTTCTTT.

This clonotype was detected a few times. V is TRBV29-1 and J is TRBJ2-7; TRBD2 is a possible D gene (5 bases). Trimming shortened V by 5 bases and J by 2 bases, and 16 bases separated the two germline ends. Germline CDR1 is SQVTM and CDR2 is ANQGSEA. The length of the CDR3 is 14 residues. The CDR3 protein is CSVSSAGLPYEQYF. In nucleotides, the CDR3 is TGCAGCGTTAGCTCTGCGGGTCTCCCCTACGAGCAGTACTTC.

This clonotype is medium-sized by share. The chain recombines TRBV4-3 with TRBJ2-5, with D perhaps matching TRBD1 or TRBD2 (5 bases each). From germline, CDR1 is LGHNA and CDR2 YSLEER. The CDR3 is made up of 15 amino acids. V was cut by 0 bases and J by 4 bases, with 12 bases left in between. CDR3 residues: CASSQDIGDGETQYF. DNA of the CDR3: TGCGCCAGCAGCCAAGATATCGGGGACGGAGAGACCCAGTACTTC.

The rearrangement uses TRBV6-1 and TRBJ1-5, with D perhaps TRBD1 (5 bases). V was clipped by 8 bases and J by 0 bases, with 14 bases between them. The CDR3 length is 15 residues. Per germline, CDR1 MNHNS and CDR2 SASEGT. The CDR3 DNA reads TGTGCCAGCGAATTGCGGGACCTTAGCAATCAGCCCCAGCATTTT. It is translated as CASELRDLSNQPQHF.

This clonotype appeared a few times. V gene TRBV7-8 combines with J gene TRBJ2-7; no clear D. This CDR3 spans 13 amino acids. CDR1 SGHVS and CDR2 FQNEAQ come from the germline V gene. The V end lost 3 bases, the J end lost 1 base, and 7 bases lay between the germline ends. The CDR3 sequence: CASSFQDSYEQYF. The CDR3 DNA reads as TGTGCCAGCAGCTTCCAGGATTCCTACGAGCAGTACTTC.

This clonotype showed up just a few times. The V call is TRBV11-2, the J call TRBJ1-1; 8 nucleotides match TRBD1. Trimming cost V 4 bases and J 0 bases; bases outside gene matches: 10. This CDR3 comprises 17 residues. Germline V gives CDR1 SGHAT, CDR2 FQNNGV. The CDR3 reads CASSSSDRGFMNTEAFF. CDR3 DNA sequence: TGTGCCAGCAGCTCTTCCGACAGGGGATTCATGAACACTGAAGCTTTCTTT.

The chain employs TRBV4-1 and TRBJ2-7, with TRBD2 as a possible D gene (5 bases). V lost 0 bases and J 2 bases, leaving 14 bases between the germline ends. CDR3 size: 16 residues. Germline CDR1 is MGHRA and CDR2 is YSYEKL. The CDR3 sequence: CASSQDYGNWAYEQYF. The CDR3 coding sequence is TGCGCCAGCAGCCAAGATTACGGGAATTGGGCCTACGAGCAGTACTTC.

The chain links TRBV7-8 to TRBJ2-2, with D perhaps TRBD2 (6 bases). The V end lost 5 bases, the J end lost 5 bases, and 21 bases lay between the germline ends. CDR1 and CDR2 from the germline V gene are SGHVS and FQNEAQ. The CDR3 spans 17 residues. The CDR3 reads CASSLHPGTLNTGELFF. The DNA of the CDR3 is TGTGCCAGCAGCCTACACCCCGGGACTTTAAATACCGGGGAGCTGTTTTTT.

The CDR3 reads CASSADRSSGNTIYF. Here the CDR3 DNA reads TGTGCCAGCAGCGCGGACAGGAGCTCTGGAAACACCATATATTTT. The J gene is TRBJ1-3, the V gene TRBV5-5; TRBD1 matches 7 bases. The CDR3 is made up of 15 amino acids. Looked up from germline, CDR1 is SGHKS and CDR2 is YYEKEE (reference sequence). V lost 4 bases to trimming and J lost 0 bases; unmatched junction nucleotides: 4. Full variable domain (rest looked up from reference TRBV5-5 and TRBJ1-3): DAGVTQSPTHLIKTRGQQVTLRCSPISGHKSVSWYQQVLGQGPQFIFQYYEKEERGRGNFPDRFSARQFPNYSSELNVNALLLGDSALYLCASSADRSSGNTIYFGEGSWLTVV.